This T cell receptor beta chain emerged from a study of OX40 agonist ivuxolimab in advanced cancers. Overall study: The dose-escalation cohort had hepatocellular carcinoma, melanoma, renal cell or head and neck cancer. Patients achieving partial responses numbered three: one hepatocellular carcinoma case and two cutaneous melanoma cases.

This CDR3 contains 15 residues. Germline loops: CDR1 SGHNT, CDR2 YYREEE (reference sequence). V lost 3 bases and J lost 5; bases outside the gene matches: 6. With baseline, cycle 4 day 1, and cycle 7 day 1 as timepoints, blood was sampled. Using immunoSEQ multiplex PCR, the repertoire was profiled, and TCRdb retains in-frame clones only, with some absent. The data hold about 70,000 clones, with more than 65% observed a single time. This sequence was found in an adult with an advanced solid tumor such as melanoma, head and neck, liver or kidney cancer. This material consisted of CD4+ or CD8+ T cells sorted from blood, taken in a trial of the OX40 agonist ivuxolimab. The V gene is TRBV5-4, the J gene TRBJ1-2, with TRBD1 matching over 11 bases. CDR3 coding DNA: TGTGCCAGCAGCTCACGGGACAGGGGGACGTATGGCTACACCTTC. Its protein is CASSSRDRGTYGYTF.